What follows are 30 T cell receptor beta chains derived from one specimen sequenced in a study of cytomegalovirus exposure and HLA in healthy donors. PCR was performed using 60 Vbeta and 13 Jbeta primers. Assay used: immunoSEQ multiplex PCR; TCRdb lists only in-frame clones, some missing. The profile shows around 97,000 clones, approximately 9% of them singletons. The specimen was PBMCs. These receptors came from a man aged 45-65 years in good health and CMV-seropositive.

This chain uses TRBV25-1 with TRBJ2-7, with D maybe TRBD2 (6 bases). Germline V gene lookup returns CDR1 MGHDK and CDR2 SYGVNS. Trimming left V 2 bases short and J 2 bases short, with 10 bases between. This CDR3 region has 14 residues. CDR3 amino acids: CASSEPGGPYEQYF. In nucleotides, the CDR3 is TGTGCCAGCAGTGAACCCGGGGGTCCCTACGAGCAGTACTTC.

Only a few counts were recorded for this clone. The gene calls are TRBV11-2 and TRBJ1-5; 8 bases map to TRBD1. Germline CDR1 is SGHAT and CDR2 is FQNNGV. Trimming took 3 bases from V and 4 from J; bases not matched to a gene: 2. This CDR3 contains 14 residues. The CDR3 coding sequence is TGTGCCAGCAGCTTGAACAGGGGGAATCAGCCCCAGCATTTT. Amino acid sequence: CASSLNRGNQPQHF.

This rearrangement joins TRBV5-6 to TRBJ1-2, with 7 bases lining up with TRBD1. V dropped 5 bases and J dropped 2; count of bases not matched to a gene: 6. This CDR3 contains 14 residues. CDR1 and CDR2 from the germline V gene are SGHDT and YYEEEE. The CDR3 protein is CASRSQGKNYGYTF. The CDR3 DNA reads TGTGCCAGCAGGTCACAGGGGAAGAACTATGGCTACACCTTC.

This clone turned up a few times. V usage is TRBV19 and J usage is TRBJ1-2, with 9 positions matching TRBD1. J was trimmed by 6 bases and V by 9 bases; bases with no gene match: 11. Germline loops: CDR1 LNHDA, CDR2 SQIVND (reference sequence). The CDR3 extends over 14 amino acids. In DNA form, the CDR3 reads TGTGCCAGGTGGACAGGGGTTGGAGAGAATGGCTACACCTTC. It yields the protein CARWTGVGENGYTF.

This clone was counted a few times. The chain uses TRBV13 and TRBJ2-7; TRBD1 aligns across 7 bases. Germline assignment: CDR1 PRHDT and CDR2 FYEKMQ (reference sequence). The CDR3 runs 17 residues. Trimming at V came to 4 bases and at J to 3 bases, leaving 15 bases not matched to a gene. The CDR3 loop reads CASSYRGGKKGGYEQYF. DNA of the CDR3: TGTGCCAGCAGCTACAGGGGTGGGAAGAAAGGGGGCTACGAGCAGTACTTC.

The V gene is TRBV5-8, the J gene TRBJ2-1; D possibly corresponds to TRBD2 (6 bases). The CDR3 totals 15 residues. CDR1 is SGHTS, CDR2 YDEGEE, per germline. The V end lost 0 bases, the J end lost 5 bases, and 12 bases lay between the germline ends. CDR3 loop: CASSLDPGLNNEQFF. As DNA, the CDR3 is TGTGCCAGCAGCTTGGATCCGGGACTTAACAATGAGCAGTTCTTC.

This clone was seen a few times. The chain joins TRBV28 to TRBJ2-7; D may be TRBD1 (7 bases). V gave up 6 bases and J gave up 2 bases, with 11 bases separating them. The CDR3 length is 13 residues. The germline V gene has CDR1 MDHEN and CDR2 SYDVKM. Here the CDR3 reads CASRPGGPYEQYF. CDR3 DNA: TGTGCCAGCAGACCAGGGGGGCCCTACGAGCAGTACTTC.

The chain joins TRBV18 to TRBJ1-1, with TRBD1 matching over 7 bases. Per the germline V gene, CDR1 is KGHSH and CDR2 is LQKENI. The CDR3 covers 15 residues. The ends lost 3 bases at V and 1 base at J; junction bases unmatched: 5. The DNA of the CDR3 is TGTGCCAGCTCACCGCCGGGACAGCAGAACACTGAAGCTTTCTTT. Translated: CASSPPGQQNTEAFF.

This clone was seen a handful of times. The chain recombines TRBV11-2 with TRBJ1-1; D gene uncertain. The V end lost 0 bases, the J end lost 5 bases, and 13 bases lay between the germline ends. The CDR3 consists of 15 residues. Germline CDR1 reads SGHAT; CDR2 reads FQNNGV. The CDR3 loop is CASSLDSGLSTEAFF. CDR3 nucleotide sequence: TGTGCCAGCAGCTTAGATTCCGGGTTGAGTACTGAAGCTTTCTTT.

In this sample, this clone turned up a few times. The chain is built from TRBV6-5 and TRBJ2-7, with D possibly TRBD2 on 5 matching bases. CDR1 is MNHEY and CDR2 is SVGAGI in the germline V gene. The V and J ends lost 5 bases and 2 bases respectively, with 16 bases between them. The CDR3 consists of 15 residues. CDR3 in amino acids: CASSTERVGAYEQYF. DNA for the CDR3: TGTGCCAGCAGTACGGAGAGGGTCGGTGCCTACGAGCAGTACTTC.

The V and J genes are TRBV5-4 and TRBJ2-3; 11 bases map to TRBD2. The CDR3 runs 15 residues. The germline gives CDR1 SGHNT, CDR2 YYREEE (reference sequence). V shed 0 bases and J 4 bases; nucleotides not matched to a gene: 1. The CDR3 DNA is TGTGCCAGCAGCTTGGGACTAGCGGGACCAGATACGCAGTATTTT. Translating gives CASSLGLAGPDTQYF.

Sample share makes this clone medium-sized. The CDR3 DNA follows: TGTGCCAGCAGTTACCGACTAGCGGGCTCCTACGAGCAGTACTTC. Residues: CASSYRLAGSYEQYF. The chain combines TRBV6-5 with TRBJ2-7, with TRBD2 matching 10 bases. The germline CDR1 and CDR2 sequences are MNHEY and SVGAGI. CDR3 length: 15 amino acids. The ends lost 2 bases at V and 0 bases at J; junction bases unmatched: 1.

This clone turned up a few times. The chain carries TRBV7-8 and TRBJ2-7; tentatively, D is TRBD2 (7 bases). The germline CDR1 and CDR2 sequences are SGHVS and FQNEAQ. The CDR3 runs 15 residues. The V and J ends lost 3 bases and 4 bases respectively, with 16 bases between them. DNA of the CDR3: TGTGCCAGCAGCTTCGCGGGGGCTCTCGGGTACGAGCAGTACTTC. It is translated as CASSFAGALGYEQYF.

The rearrangement uses TRBV7-3 and TRBJ1-1; no reliable D call. Trimming cost V 0 bases and J 9 bases, with 11 bases left between them. Germline V lookup: CDR1 SGHTA, CDR2 FQGTGA. There are 13 residues in the CDR3. The CDR3 reads CASSLTLQAQAFF. CDR3 DNA sequence: TGTGCCAGCAGCTTAACCCTTCAAGCCCAAGCTTTCTTT.

The V gene is TRBV29-1, the J gene TRBJ2-5; 7 nucleotides match TRBD2. The DNA end is more similar to TRBJ2-7, so the J call may be wrong. CDR3 length: 13 residues. Germline V gene sequence: CDR1 SQVTM, CDR2 ANQGSEA. The CDR3 loop reads CSVGGGRAYEQYF. DNA for the CDR3: TGCAGCGTTGGGGGCGGGAGAGCCTACGAGCAGTACTTC.

This clone was found a few times. The CDR3 does not end in the conserved phenylalanine or tryptophan, so this is likely a read error. The DNA is omitted, as the CDR3 cannot be located on it reliably, and the CDR3 follows TCRdb's listing. This chain connects TRBV27 to TRBJ2-7; the listed D gene, TRBD2, was not tested against the DNA. Germline lookup yields CDR1 MNHEY and CDR2 SMNVEV (reference sequence). The CDR3 has 13 residues if both end residues are counted. The CDR3 reads CASSLTYGTETAI.

This clone was observed a few times. This chain connects TRBV28 to TRBJ1-1, with D perhaps matching TRBD1 (5 bases). Trimming removed 7 bases from V and 2 bases from J, with 11 bases in between. Germline assignment: CDR1 MDHEN and CDR2 SYDVKM. This CDR3 region has 13 residues. The CDR3 region is CASNRQPNTEAFF. CDR3 bases: TGTGCCAGCAACAGACAGCCTAACACTGAAGCTTTCTTT.

The chain links TRBV2 to TRBJ1-5; a weak D match, TRBD1 (6 bases). Germline V gene lookup returns CDR1 SNHLY and CDR2 FYNNEI. CDR3 size: 14 residues. Trimming removed 6 bases at V and 1 base at J, with 10 bases between. As DNA, the CDR3 is TGTGCCAGCAGAGGGGGACGAAGCAATCAGCCCCAGCATTTT. This encodes CASRGGRSNQPQHF.

V is TRBV15 and J is TRBJ2-2, with D possibly being TRBD1 (6 bases). The CDR3 spans 14 residues. Trimming cost V 4 bases and J 5 bases, with 11 bases left between them. From germline, CDR1 is LNHNV and CDR2 YYDKDF (reference sequence). The CDR3 here is CATSTWQGTGELFF. The CDR3 nucleotides are TGTGCCACCAGCACCTGGCAGGGGACCGGGGAGCTGTTTTTT.

In this sample, this clone turned up a few times. The V call is TRBV6-5, the J call TRBJ1-5; 7 bases match TRBD1. V shed 6 bases, J shed 7 bases, and the junction held 6 bases outside the gene matches. Germline CDR1 reads MNHEY; CDR2 reads SVGAGI. This CDR3 has 13 amino acids. The CDR3 region has the DNA TGTGCCAGCAGCCTACAGGGGAAACAGCCCCAGCATTTT. Its protein is CASSLQGKQPQHF.

The V and J genes are TRBV19 and TRBJ2-1; D is unclear. Germline lookup yields CDR1 LNHDA and CDR2 SQIVND (reference sequence). CDR3 length: 15 amino acids. V shed 5 bases and J shed 2 bases, with 13 bases lying between them. The CDR3 protein is CASSVRRPPYNEQFF. The CDR3 DNA is TGTGCCAGTAGTGTTAGGAGACCTCCCTACAATGAGCAGTTCTTC.

The CDR3 DNA sequence: TGCGCCAGCAGACACGACAGGGATGAGCAGTTCTTC. This translates into CASRHDRDEQFF. V is TRBV10-2 and J is TRBJ2-1, with 7 bases aligning to TRBD1. The CDR3 runs to 12 residues. With V trimmed by 6 bases and J by 8 bases, 4 bases remained unmatched. Germline loops: CDR1 WSHSY, CDR2 SAAADI.

The table lists this clone with a few counts. The chain joins TRBV28 to TRBJ2-1; D call uncertain. Germline lookup yields CDR1 MDHEN and CDR2 SYDVKM. Between the trimmed V and J ends, which lost 10 bases and 0 bases, there was a span of 7 bases. This CDR3 is 12 amino acids long. The CDR3 coding sequence is TGTGCCATTCTTAGCTCCTACAATGAGCAGTTCTTC. As protein: CAILSSYNEQFF.

This sequence joins TRBV5-1 and TRBJ2-7; TRBD1 agrees at 7 bases. Germline values: CDR1 SGHRS, CDR2 YFSETQ. V lost 0 bases and J lost 7; bases outside the gene matches: 4. CDR3 length: 13 residues. CDR3: CASSLDRGREQYF. DNA for the CDR3: TGCGCCAGCAGCTTGGACAGGGGAAGGGAGCAGTACTTC.

With regard to this clone: The identical CDR3 is also encoded by other nucleotide sequences in the sample. V gene TRBV29-1 combines with J gene TRBJ2-3, with 10 bases lining up with TRBD1. The CDR3 contains 13 residues. The germline V gene has CDR1 SQVTM and CDR2 ANQGSEA. V lost 4 bases to trimming and J lost 3 bases; unmatched junction nucleotides: 1. CDR3 sequence reads: CSVGTGGTDTQYF. CDR3 bases: TGCAGCGTTGGGACAGGGGGGACAGATACGCAGTATTTT.

This clone was seen many times. Other DNA sequences in the same sample also yield this CDR3. V usage is TRBV11-3 and J usage is TRBJ2-3, with D uncertain. The V end was cut by 2 bases, the J end by 0 bases, with 6 bases between. CDR1 SGHNT and CDR2 YENEEA come from the germline V gene. The CDR3 covers 14 residues. In nucleotides, the CDR3 is TGTGCCAGCAGCTTAACCGGGAGCACAGATACGCAGTATTTT. Amino acid sequence: CASSLTGSTDTQYF.

CDR3: CASSLGAATDTQYF. CDR3 nucleotide sequence: TGTGCCAGCAGCTTAGGGGCCGCCACAGATACGCAGTATTTT. The chain carries TRBV7-6 and TRBJ2-3; no clear D. The V gene lost 1 base and the J gene lost 2 bases, with 7 bases spanning the gap. This CDR3 is 14 amino acids long. From germline, CDR1 is SGHVS and CDR2 FNYEAQ.

This clone turned up a few times. This sequence joins TRBV5-1 and TRBJ2-5; D possibly corresponds to TRBD2 (6 bases). V was pared by 3 bases and J by 1 base, with 22 bases between. CDR3 size: 18 residues. The germline gives CDR1 SGHRS, CDR2 YFSETQ. Here the CDR3 reads CASSSGRTPGTLQETQYF. The CDR3 DNA is TGCGCCAGCAGCTCAGGACGGACTCCCGGGACTCTCCAAGAGACCCAGTACTTC.

This clone came up a few times. The chain uses TRBV5-6 and TRBJ2-5; D might be TRBD2 (7 bases). V was pared by 2 bases and J by 5 bases, with 19 bases between. The germline gives CDR1 SGHDT, CDR2 YYEEEE. The CDR3 length is 16 residues. The CDR3 here is CASSFGGTGRGETQYF. CDR3 nucleotides: TGTGCCAGCAGCTTTGGGGGCACGGGGAGGGGGGAGACCCAGTACTTC. The variable domain in full, with the rest retrieved from reference TRBV5-6 and TRBJ2-5, is DAGVTQSPTHLIKTRGQQVTLRCSPKSGHDTVSWYQQALGQGPQFIFQYYEEEERQRGNFPDRFSGHQFPNYSSELNVNALLLGDSALYLCASSFGGTGRGETQYFGPGTRLLVL.

This clone was detected ten times or more. The J gene is TRBJ2-3, the V gene TRBV7-2, with 8 bases that match TRBD2. The junction had 8 bases not matched to a gene; V was cut back by 5 bases and J by 4 bases. This CDR3 is 15 amino acids long. Germline CDR1 is SGHTA and CDR2 is FQGNSA. As DNA, the CDR3 is TGTGCCAGCAGCCCACTGGCGGGGGGTGCAGATACGCAGTATTTT. It translates to CASSPLAGGADTQYF.